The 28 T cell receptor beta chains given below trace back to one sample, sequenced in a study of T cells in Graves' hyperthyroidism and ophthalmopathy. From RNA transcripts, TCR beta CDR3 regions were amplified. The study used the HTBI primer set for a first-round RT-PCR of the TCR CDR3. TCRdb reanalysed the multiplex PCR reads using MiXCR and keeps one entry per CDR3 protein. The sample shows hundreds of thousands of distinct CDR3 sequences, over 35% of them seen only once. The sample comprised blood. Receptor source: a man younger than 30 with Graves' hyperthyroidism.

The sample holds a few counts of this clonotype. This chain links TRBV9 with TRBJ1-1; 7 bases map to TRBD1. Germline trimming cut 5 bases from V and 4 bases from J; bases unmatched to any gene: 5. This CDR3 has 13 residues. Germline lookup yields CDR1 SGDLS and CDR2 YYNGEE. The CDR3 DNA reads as TGTGCCAGCAGACAGGGGCCGAGCACTGAAGCTTTCTTT. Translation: CASRQGPSTEAFF.

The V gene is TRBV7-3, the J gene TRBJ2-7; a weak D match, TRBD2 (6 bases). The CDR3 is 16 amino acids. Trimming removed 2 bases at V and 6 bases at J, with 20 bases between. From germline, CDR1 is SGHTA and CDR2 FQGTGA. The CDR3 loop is CASSLHAPQLATEQYF. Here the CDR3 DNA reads TGTGCCAGCAGCTTACACGCCCCCCAACTAGCAACCGAGCAGTACTTC. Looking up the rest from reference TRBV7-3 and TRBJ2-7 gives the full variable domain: GAGVSQTPSNKVTEKGKYVELRCDPISGHTALYWYRQSLGQGPEFLIYFQGTGAADDSGLPNDRFFAVRPEGSVSTLKIQRTERGDSAVYLCASSLHAPQLATEQYFGPGTRLTVT.

CDR3 sequence: CASSFPGRTSHEQYF. In DNA, the CDR3 is TGTGCCAGCAGCTTTCCCGGGAGAACTAGCCACGAGCAGTACTTC. The chain joins TRBV7-2 to TRBJ2-7; TRBD2 might be the D (6 bases). The CDR3 extends over 15 amino acids. Germline CDR1 reads SGHTA; CDR2 reads FQGNSA. V was trimmed by 3 bases and J by 5 bases, leaving 17 bases between them.

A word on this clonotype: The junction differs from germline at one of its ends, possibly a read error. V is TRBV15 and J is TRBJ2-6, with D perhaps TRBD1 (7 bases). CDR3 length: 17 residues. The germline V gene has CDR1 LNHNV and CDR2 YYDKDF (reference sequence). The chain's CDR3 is CAASSPQGGSGANVLTF. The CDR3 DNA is TGTGCCGCCAGCAGTCCCCAGGGGGGCTCTGGGGCCAACGTCCTGACTTTC.

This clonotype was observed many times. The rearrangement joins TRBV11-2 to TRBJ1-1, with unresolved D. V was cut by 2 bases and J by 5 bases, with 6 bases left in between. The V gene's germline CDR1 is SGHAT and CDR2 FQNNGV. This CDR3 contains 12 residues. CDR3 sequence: CASSLTATEAFF. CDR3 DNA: TGTGCCAGCAGCTTAACGGCTACTGAAGCTTTCTTT.

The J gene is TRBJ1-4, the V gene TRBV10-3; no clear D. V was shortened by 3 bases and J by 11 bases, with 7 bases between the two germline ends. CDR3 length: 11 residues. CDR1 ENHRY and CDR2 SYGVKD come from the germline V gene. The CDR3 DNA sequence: TGTGCCATCAGTGAAGGGCAGAAACTGTTTTTT. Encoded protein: CAISEGQKLFF.

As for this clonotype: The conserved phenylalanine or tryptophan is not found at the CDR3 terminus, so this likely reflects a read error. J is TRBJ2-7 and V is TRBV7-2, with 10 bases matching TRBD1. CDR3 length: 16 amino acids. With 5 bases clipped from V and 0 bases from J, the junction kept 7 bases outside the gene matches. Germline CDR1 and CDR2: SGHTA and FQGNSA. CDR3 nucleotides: TGTGCCAGCAGCCCTCGGACAGGGGGTGCCTCCTACGAGCAGTACCTC. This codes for CASSPRTGGASYEQYL.

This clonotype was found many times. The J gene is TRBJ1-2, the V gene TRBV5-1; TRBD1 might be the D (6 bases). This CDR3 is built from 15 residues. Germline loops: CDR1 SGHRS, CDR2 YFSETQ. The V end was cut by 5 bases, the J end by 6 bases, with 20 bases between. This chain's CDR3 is CASRLFPGDRNGYTF. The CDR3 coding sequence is TGCGCCAGCAGATTATTTCCAGGGGACCGGAATGGCTACACCTTC.

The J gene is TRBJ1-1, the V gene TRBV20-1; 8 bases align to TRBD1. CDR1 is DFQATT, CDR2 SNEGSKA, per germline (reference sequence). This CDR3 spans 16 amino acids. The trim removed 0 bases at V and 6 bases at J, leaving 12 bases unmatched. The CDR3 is CSAREVPVRQGSEAFF. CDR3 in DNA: TGCAGTGCTAGAGAGGTTCCGGTGAGACAGGGGTCTGAAGCTTTCTTT.

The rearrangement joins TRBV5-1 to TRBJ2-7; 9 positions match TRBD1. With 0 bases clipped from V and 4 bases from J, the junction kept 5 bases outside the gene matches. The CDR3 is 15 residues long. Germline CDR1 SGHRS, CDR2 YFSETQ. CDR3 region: CASSLAGTGKYEQYF. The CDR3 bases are TGCGCCAGCAGCTTGGCCGGGACAGGGAAATACGAGCAGTACTTC.

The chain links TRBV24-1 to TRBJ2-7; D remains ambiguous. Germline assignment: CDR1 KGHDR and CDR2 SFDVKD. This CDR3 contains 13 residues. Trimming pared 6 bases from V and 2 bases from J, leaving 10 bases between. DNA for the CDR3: TGTGCCACCAGTTACCGATCGACCTACGAGCAGTACTTC. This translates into CATSYRSTYEQYF.

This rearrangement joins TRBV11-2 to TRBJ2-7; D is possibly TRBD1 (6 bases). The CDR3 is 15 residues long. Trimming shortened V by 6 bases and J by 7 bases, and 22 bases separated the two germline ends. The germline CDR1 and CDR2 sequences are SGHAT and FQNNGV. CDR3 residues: CASSYGRAGDKEQYF. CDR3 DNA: TGTGCCAGCAGTTACGGTCGGGCAGGGGATAAGGAGCAGTACTTC.

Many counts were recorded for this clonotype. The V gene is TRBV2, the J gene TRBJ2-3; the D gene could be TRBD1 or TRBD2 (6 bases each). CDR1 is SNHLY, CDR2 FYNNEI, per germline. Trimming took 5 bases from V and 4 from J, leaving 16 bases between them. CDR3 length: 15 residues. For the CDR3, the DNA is TGTGCCAGCAGTCGGGTAGGGGGGTCCGCAGATACGCAGTATTTT. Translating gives CASSRVGGSADTQYF. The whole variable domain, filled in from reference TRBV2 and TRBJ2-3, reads EPEVTQTPSHQVTQMGQEVILRCVPISNHLYFYWYRQILGQKVEFLVSFYNNEISEKSEIFDDQFSVERPDGSNFTLKIRSTKLEDSAMYFCASSRVGGSADTQYFGPGTRLTVL.

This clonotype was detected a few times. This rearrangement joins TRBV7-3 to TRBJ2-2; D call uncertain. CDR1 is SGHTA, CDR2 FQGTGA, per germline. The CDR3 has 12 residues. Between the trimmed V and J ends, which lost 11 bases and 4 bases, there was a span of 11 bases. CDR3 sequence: CAEKEFTGELFF. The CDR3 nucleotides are TGTGCCGAAAAGGAGTTCACCGGGGAGCTGTTTTTT.

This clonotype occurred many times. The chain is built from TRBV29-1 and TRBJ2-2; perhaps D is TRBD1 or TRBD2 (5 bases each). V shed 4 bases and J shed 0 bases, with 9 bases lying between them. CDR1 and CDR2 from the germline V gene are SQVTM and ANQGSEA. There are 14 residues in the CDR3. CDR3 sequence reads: CSVVSGPNTGELFF. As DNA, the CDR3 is TGCAGCGTTGTATCGGGGCCGAACACCGGGGAGCTGTTTTTT.

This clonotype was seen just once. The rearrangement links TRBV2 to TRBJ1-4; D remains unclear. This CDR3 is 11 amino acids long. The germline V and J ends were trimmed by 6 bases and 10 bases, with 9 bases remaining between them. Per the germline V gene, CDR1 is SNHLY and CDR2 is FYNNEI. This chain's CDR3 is CASSVDGKLFF. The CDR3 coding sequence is TGTGCCAGCAGCGTGGACGGAAAACTGTTTTTT. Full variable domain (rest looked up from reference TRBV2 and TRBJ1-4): EPEVTQTPSHQVTQMGQEVILRCVPISNHLYFYWYRQILGQKVEFLVSFYNNEISEKSEIFDDQFSVERPDGSNFTLKIRSTKLEDSAMYFCASSVDGKLFFGSGTQLSVL.

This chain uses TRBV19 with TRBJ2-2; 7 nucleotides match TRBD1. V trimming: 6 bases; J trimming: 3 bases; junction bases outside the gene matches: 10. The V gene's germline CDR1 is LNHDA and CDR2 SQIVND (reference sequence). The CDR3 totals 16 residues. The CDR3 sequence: CASRFVDRDDTGELFF. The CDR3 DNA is TGTGCCAGTAGATTCGTTGACAGGGATGACACCGGGGAGCTGTTTTTT. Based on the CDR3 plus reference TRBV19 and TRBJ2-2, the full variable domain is DGGITQSPKYLFRKEGQNVTLSCEQNLNHDAMYWYRQDPGQGLRLIYYSQIVNDFQKGDIAEGYSVSREKKESFPLTVTSAQKNPTAFYLCASRFVDRDDTGELFFGEGSRLTVL.

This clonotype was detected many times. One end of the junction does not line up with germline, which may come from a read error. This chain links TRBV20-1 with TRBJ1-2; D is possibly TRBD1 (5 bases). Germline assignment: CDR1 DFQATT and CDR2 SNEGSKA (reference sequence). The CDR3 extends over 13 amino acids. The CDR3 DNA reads TGCAGTGCGGTCCCCGGGACGGACTATGACTACACCTTC. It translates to CSAVPGTDYDYTF.

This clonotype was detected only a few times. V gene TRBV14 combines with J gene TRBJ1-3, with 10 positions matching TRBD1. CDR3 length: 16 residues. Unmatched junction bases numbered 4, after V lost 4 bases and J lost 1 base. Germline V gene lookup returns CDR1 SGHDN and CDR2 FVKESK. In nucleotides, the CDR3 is TGTGCCAGCAGCCGGTGGGGACAGGGGTCTGGAAACACCATATATTTT. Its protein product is CASSRWGQGSGNTIYF.

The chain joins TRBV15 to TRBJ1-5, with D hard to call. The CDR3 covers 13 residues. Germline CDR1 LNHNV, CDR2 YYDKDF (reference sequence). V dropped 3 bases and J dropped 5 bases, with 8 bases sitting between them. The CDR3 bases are TGTGCCACCAGCAGTTTCCAAGATCAGCCCCAGCATTTT. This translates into CATSSFQDQPQHF.

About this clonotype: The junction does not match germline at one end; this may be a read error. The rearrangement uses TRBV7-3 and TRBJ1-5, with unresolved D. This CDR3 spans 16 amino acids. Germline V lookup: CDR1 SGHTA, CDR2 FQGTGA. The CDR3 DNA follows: TGCGCCAGCAGCCAAGATTCAGGCGGTTCCAATCAGCCCCAGCATTTT. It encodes CASSQDSGGSNQPQHF. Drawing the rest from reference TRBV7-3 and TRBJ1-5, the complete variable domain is GAGVSQTPSNKVTEKGKYVELRCDPISGHTALYWYRQSLGQGPEFLIYFQGTGAADDSGLPNDRFFAVRPEGSVSTLKIQRTERGDSAVYLCASSQDSGGSNQPQHFGDGTRLSIL.

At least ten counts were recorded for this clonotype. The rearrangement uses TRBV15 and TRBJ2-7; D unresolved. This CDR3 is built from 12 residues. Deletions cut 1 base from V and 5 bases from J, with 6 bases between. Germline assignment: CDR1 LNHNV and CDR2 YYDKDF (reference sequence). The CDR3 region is CATSRVGDEQYF. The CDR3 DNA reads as TGTGCCACCAGCAGAGTTGGGGACGAGCAGTACTTC.

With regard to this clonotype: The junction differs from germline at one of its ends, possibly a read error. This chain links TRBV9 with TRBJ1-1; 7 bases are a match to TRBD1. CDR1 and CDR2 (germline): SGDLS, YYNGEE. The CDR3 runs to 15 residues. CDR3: CASSLGQGVMTEAFF. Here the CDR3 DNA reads TGCGCCAGCAGCTTGGGCCAGGGGGTAATGACTGAAGCTTTCTTT.

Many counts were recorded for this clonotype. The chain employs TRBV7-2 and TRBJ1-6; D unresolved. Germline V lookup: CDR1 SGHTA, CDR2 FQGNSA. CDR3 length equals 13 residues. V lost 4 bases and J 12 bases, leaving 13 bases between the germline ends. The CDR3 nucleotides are TGTGCCAGCAGCTCCACGGATGGGAGACCCCTCCACTTT. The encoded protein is CASSSTDGRPLHF.

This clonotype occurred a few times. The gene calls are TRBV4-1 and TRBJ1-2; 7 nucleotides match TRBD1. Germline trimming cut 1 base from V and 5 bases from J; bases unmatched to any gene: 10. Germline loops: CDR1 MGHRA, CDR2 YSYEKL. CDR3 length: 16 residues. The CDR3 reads CASSQVRQGVPYGYTF. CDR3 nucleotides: TGCGCCAGCAGCCAAGTGCGTCAGGGGGTCCCTTATGGCTACACCTTC.

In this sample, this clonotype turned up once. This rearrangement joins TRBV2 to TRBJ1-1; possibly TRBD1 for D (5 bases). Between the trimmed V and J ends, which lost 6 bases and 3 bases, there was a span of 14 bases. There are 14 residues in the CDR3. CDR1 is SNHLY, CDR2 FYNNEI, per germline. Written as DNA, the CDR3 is TGTGCCAGCAGCCCGGGACGGGGCTACACTGAAGCTTTCTTT. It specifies CASSPGRGYTEAFF.

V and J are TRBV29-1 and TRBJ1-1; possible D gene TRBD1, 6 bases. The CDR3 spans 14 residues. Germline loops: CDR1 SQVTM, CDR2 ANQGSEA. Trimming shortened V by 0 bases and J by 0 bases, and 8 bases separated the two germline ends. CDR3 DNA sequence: TGCAGCGTTGAAGAGTGGGGGCTGAACACTGAAGCTTTCTTT. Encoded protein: CSVEEWGLNTEAFF.

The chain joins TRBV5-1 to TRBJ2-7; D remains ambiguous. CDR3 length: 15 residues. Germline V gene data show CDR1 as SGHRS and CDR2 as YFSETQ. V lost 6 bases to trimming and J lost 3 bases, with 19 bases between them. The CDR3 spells CASNPGLSGNYEQYF. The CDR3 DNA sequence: TGCGCCAGCAACCCAGGATTGAGTGGCAACTACGAGCAGTACTTC.